Below are 20 T cell receptor beta chains sequenced from a single sample in a study of T cells in Graves' hyperthyroidism and ophthalmopathy. Amplification targeted TCR beta CDR3 regions from RNA transcripts. Primed by the HTBI set, a first-round RT-PCR was run on the TCR CDR3. TCRdb re-called the multiplex PCR reads through MiXCR, storing one row per CDR3 protein. The sample contains about 400,000 distinct CDR3 sequences, 15% to 19% of which appear only once. The source material was blood. These TCRs come from a woman aged 18-29 years with Graves' hyperthyroidism.

This clonotype was seen many times. This chain joins TRBV11-2 and TRBJ2-3; D unclear. The CDR3 is made up of 14 amino acids. The V gene's germline CDR1 is SGHAT and CDR2 FQNNGV. Between the trimmed V and J ends, which lost 5 bases and 2 bases, there was a span of 11 bases. CDR3 protein: CASSAWTATDTQYF. The CDR3, as DNA: TGTGCCAGCAGCGCCTGGACCGCCACAGATACGCAGTATTTT.

In this sample, this clonotype turned up many times. The DNA for the CDR3 is TGTGCCAGCAGTTTCAGGGGGCGGGGGCCCTACAATGAGCAGTTCTTC. It specifies CASSFRGRGPYNEQFF. V gene TRBV12-3 or TRBV12-4 combines with J gene TRBJ2-1; possible D gene TRBD1, 8 bases. There are 16 residues in the CDR3. V was pared by 3 bases and J by 2 bases, with 14 bases between.

J is TRBJ2-1 and V is TRBV2; 9 positions match TRBD2. The V gene's germline CDR1 is SNHLY and CDR2 FYNNEI. J lost 7 bases, V lost 7 bases, and 5 bases had no gene match. The CDR3 loop spans 13 amino acids. The CDR3 sequence is CASTPLAGNEQFF. In DNA form, the CDR3 reads TGTGCCAGCACCCCCCTAGCGGGAAATGAGCAGTTCTTC.

This clonotype was observed many times. This chain connects TRBV5-1 to TRBJ2-2, with D maybe TRBD2 (5 bases). Trimming took off 4 bases at V and 4 bases at J, with 8 bases between the two ends. The germline CDR1 and CDR2 sequences are SGHRS and YFSETQ. CDR3 length equals 13 residues. CDR3 in amino acids: CASSRGSTGELFF. The CDR3 coding sequence is TGCGCCAGCAGCCGGGGTAGCACCGGGGAGCTGTTTTTT.

This clonotype came up many times. J is TRBJ2-7 and V is TRBV2; perhaps TRBD1 as D (6 bases). The germline gives CDR1 SNHLY, CDR2 FYNNEI. The V end was cut by 1 base, the J end by 5 bases, with 15 bases between. The CDR3 totals 15 residues. DNA of the CDR3: TGTGCCAGCAGTGAAGGCGACAGGAATGCCCACGAGCAGTACTTC. Protein product: CASSEGDRNAHEQYF.

This clonotype appeared a few times. This sequence joins TRBV5-5 and TRBJ2-5; D remains unclear. Trimming took off 4 bases at V and 6 bases at J, with 13 bases between the two ends. Germline CDR1 SGHKS, CDR2 YYEKEE (reference sequence). The CDR3 is made up of 13 amino acids. Written as DNA, the CDR3 is TGTGCCAGCAGCCCCCGGTCAGTGCAGACCCAGTACTTC. It is translated as CASSPRSVQTQYF.

This clonotype was observed a few times. A much more abundant neighbour one base away suggests this may be a read error. The chain links TRBV27 to TRBJ2-3, with a possible D match to TRBD2 (6 bases). The V end lost 7 bases, the J end lost 1 base, and 12 bases lay between the germline ends. The CDR3 covers 14 residues. Looked up from germline, CDR1 is MNHEY and CDR2 is SMNVEV (reference sequence). CDR3 coding DNA: TGTGCCAGCAAGGGACTCGGAGGCACAGATACGCAGTATTTT. Translation gives CASKGLGGTDTQYF.

The gene calls are TRBV7-8 and TRBJ2-2; D call uncertain. This CDR3 is built from 18 residues. V lost 0 bases and J lost 0, with 14 bases in between. Germline V gives CDR1 SGHVS, CDR2 FQNEAQ. CDR3 in DNA: TGTGCCAGCAGCTTAGCGGGTTTTGGACCACCGAACACCGGGGAGCTGTTTTTT. Its protein is CASSLAGFGPPNTGELFF.

The chain joins TRBV2 to TRBJ2-7; D might be TRBD1 or TRBD2, each matching 5 bases. This CDR3 spans 14 amino acids. CDR1 SNHLY and CDR2 FYNNEI come from the germline V gene. Trimming pared 6 bases from V and 4 bases from J, leaving 16 bases between. CDR3 in amino acids: CASRGVRGNYEQYF. DNA of the CDR3: TGTGCCAGCAGGGGGGTGCGCGGTAATTACGAGCAGTACTTC.

This clonotype was seen many times. CDR3 in DNA: TGTGCCAGCAGTGAAAGGGGCTACTATGGCTACACCTTC. This sequence encodes CASSERGYYGYTF. The rearrangement joins TRBV2 to TRBJ1-2, with D perhaps TRBD1 (5 bases). Looked up from germline, CDR1 is SNHLY and CDR2 is FYNNEI. V lost 2 bases to trimming and J lost 3 bases, with 7 bases between them. There are 13 residues in the CDR3.

In regard to this clonotype: This may come from a read error, since a much larger clone is one base off. The chain employs TRBV3-1 and TRBJ2-3, with D possibly TRBD2 on 6 matching bases. The germline CDR1 and CDR2 sequences are LGHDT and YNNKEL (reference sequence). The CDR3 runs 17 residues. V dropped 1 base and J dropped 4 bases, with 18 bases sitting between them. The CDR3 protein is CASSQGPSAGQADTQYF. The CDR3 DNA reads as TGTGCCAGCAGCCAAGGCCCTAGCGCGGGGCAAGCAGATACGCAGTATTTT.

This clonotype was recorded many times. CDR3: CASSFGTGDIYEQYF. The CDR3 DNA sequence: TGTGCCAGCAGCTTCGGGACAGGGGACATCTACGAGCAGTACTTC. V gene TRBV7-8 combines with J gene TRBJ2-7; 10 nucleotides agree with TRBD1. After removal of 3 bases from V and 3 bases from J, the junction contained 5 bases not matched to a gene. CDR3 length: 15 residues. The germline V gene encodes CDR1 SGHVS and CDR2 FQNEAQ.

This sequence joins TRBV6-1 and TRBJ2-7, with 7 bases fitting TRBD2. The CDR3 is 14 residues long. The V gene end was trimmed by 7 bases and the J gene end by 3 bases; junction bases not matched to a gene: 9. Germline lookup yields CDR1 MNHNS and CDR2 SASEGT. CDR3: CASTTPGGYYEQYF. CDR3 coding DNA: TGTGCCAGCACCACACCCGGGGGGTACTACGAGCAGTACTTC.

This clonotype was seen ten or more times. The chain recombines TRBV7-9 with TRBJ1-6, with TRBD1 as a possible D gene (5 bases). Germline CDR1 SEHNR, CDR2 FQNEAQ (reference sequence). The CDR3 loop spans 15 amino acids. V lost 8 bases and J lost 3, with 14 bases in between. The CDR3 reads CASGASGFYNSPLHF. CDR3 DNA: TGTGCCAGCGGGGCCTCGGGTTTCTATAATTCACCCCTCCACTTT.

In its sample, this clonotype was seen a few times. This sequence joins TRBV9 and TRBJ1-3, with D possibly TRBD1 on 6 matching bases. The V end was cut by 7 bases, the J end by 6 bases, with 20 bases between. CDR3 size: 15 residues. The germline V gene has CDR1 SGDLS and CDR2 YYNGEE. The CDR3 region is CASSPPRGIENTIYF. CDR3 bases: TGTGCCAGCTCTCCCCCGAGGGGGATAGAAAACACCATATATTTT.

This clonotype was detected many times. This chain connects TRBV28 to TRBJ2-7; 8 bases agree with TRBD1. This CDR3 is 15 amino acids long. Germline CDR1 MDHEN, CDR2 SYDVKM. The junction had 5 bases not matched to a gene; V was cut back by 4 bases and J by 0 bases. The CDR3 reads CASSWDRPFSYEQYF. The CDR3 bases are TGTGCCAGCAGTTGGGACAGGCCATTCTCCTACGAGCAGTACTTC.

Points on this clonotype: One base away lies a much larger clone, so this may be a sequencing read error. The CDR3 ends on some other residue instead of the conserved phenylalanine or tryptophan, so this is likely a read error. V and J are TRBV18 and TRBJ1-6; no clear D. The V end was cut by 2 bases, the J end by 10 bases, with 9 bases between. The germline V gene encodes CDR1 KGHSH and CDR2 LQKENI. This CDR3 region has 13 residues. The CDR3 coding sequence is TGTGCCAGCTCACCAGAAATTGACTCACCCCTCCACCTT. It encodes CASSPEIDSPLHL.

This clonotype appeared a few times. The V and J genes are TRBV12-3 or TRBV12-4 and TRBJ1-2; a weak D match, TRBD1 (6 bases). This CDR3 spans 15 amino acids. V lost 7 bases and J lost 6, with 21 bases in between. The CDR3 DNA sequence: TGTGCCAGCACTCTGACAGGCGGTAGCTTCGATGGCTACACCTTC. This sequence encodes CASTLTGGSFDGYTF.

This clonotype showed up many times. V usage is TRBV11-2 and J usage is TRBJ2-5; TRBD2 aligns across 13 bases. The CDR3 has 15 amino acids. Germline V gene sequence: CDR1 SGHAT, CDR2 FQNNGV. V lost 4 bases to trimming and J lost 4 bases; unmatched junction nucleotides: 3. The CDR3 spells CASSSWTSGRETQYF. The CDR3 DNA is TGTGCCAGCAGCTCGTGGACTAGCGGGAGAGAGACCCAGTACTTC.

This clonotype was seen only a few times. The chain joins TRBV19 to TRBJ1-2; possible D gene TRBD1, 5 bases. Germline V CDR1 and CDR2: LNHDA, SQIVND (reference sequence). V lost 3 bases and J 8 bases, leaving 13 bases between the germline ends. CDR3 size: 13 residues. CDR3 nucleotide sequence: TGTGCCAGTAGTATCCGATGGAGGGACGGCTACACCTTC. It yields the protein CASSIRWRDGYTF.